A selection of T cell receptor beta chains follows, all from one sample in a study of cytomegalovirus exposure and HLA in healthy donors. Produced via immunoSEQ multiplex PCR; TCRdb's table is partial and in-frame only. The profile covers about 200,000 clones, with 75% to 90% appearing a single time and roughly 0.32% taken by the ten largest. Source material: PBMCs. These receptors all come from a woman in her thirties in good health and CMV-seronegative. CDR3s include the opening cysteine and the closing phenylalanine or tryptophan. Fields, in order: CDR3 length, D gene, clone size, J gene, V gene, CDR3 DNA, CDR3 protein. D genes are given only for firm matches. Clone size, where shown, is once, few, many, or a class for clones that have expanded.

>14|-|-|TRBJ1-1|TRBV11-2
TGTGCCAGCAGCTTGACCCGGGGGGTCACTGAAGCTTTCTTT
CASSLTRGVTEAFF
>13|-|-|TRBJ2-7|TRBV2
TGTGCCAGCAGTAACCGGGTCCCCTACGAGCAGTACTTC
CASSNRVPYEQYF
>15|-|-|TRBJ2-3|TRBV11-2
TGTGCCAGCAGCCCTCGGGGGCTAGCGGCGGATACGCAGTATTTT
CASSPRGLAADTQYF
>14|TRBD2|few|TRBJ2-1|TRBV19
TGTGCCAGTAGTATTAGCGGGACCAAAAATGAGCAGTTCTTC
CASSISGTKNEQFF
>13|-|once|TRBJ2-5|TRBV7-9
TGTGCCAGCAGCTTAACGGGGGAAGAGACCCAGTACTTC
CASSLTGEETQYF
>17|TRBD1|once|TRBJ1-1|TRBV14
TGTGCCAGCAGCCTGCGATCCGGGACAGGGCTGCACACTGAAGCTTTCTTT
CASSLRSGTGLHTEAFF
>19|TRBD2|-|TRBJ2-3|TRBV19
TGTGCCAGTAGTAGGCCTCGAACTAGCGGGAGGAGGAGCACAGATACGCAGTATTTT
CASSRPRTSGRRSTDTQYF
>14|-|-|TRBJ1-1|TRBV2
TGTGCCAGCAGGGCGACATCTGTGAACACTGAAGCTTTCTTT
CASRATSVNTEAFF
>15|TRBD2|-|TRBJ2-1|TRBV5-4
TGTGCCAGCAGTCTCGGACTAGCGGGAGAGAATGAGCAGTTCTTC
CASSLGLAGENEQFF
>16|TRBD2|-|TRBJ2-3|TRBV19
TGTGCCAGTAGTATAGGGACGGGGGGGCGAGGAGATACGCAGTATTTT
CASSIGTGGRGDTQYF
>14|TRBD1|-|TRBJ1-1|TRBV2
TGTGCCAGCAGTCAAGACAGGGATCCCCCTGAAGCTTTCTTT
CASSQDRDPPEAFF
>12|-|-|TRBJ1-2|TRBV6-1
TGTGCCAGCAGTGTATCAGGGAATGGCTACACCTTC
CASSVSGNGYTF
>15|TRBD1|-|TRBJ2-7|TRBV28
TGTGCCAGCCCCCCCTCCGGGACAGGGCACCACGAGCAGTACTTC
CASPPSGTGHHEQYF
>15|TRBD2|-|TRBJ2-1|TRBV7-9
TGTGCCAGCAGCACGGGACTAGCGGGAATCAATGAGCAGTTCTTC
CASSTGLAGINEQFF
>13|-|-|TRBJ2-7|TRBV6-1
TGTGCCAGCGCGTTAGCGGTCTCCTACGAGCAGTACTTC
CASALAVSYEQYF
>16|TRBD2|once|TRBJ2-1|TRBV28
TGTGCCAGCAGTTTCGGCTTAGCGGGAGTCTACAATGAGCAGTTCTTC
CASSFGLAGVYNEQFF
>15|TRBD1|-|TRBJ2-1|TRBV4-1
TGCGCCAGCAGCCAAGACAGGGGGCTGTTGAATGAGCAGTTCTTC
CASSQDRGLLNEQFF
>15|TRBD1|-|TRBJ1-2|TRBV6-1
TGTGCCAGCAGTAAGGACAGGAGCCTCCTCTATGGCTACACCTTC
CASSKDRSLLYGYTF
>11|TRBD1|-|TRBJ1-2|TRBV29-1
TGCAGCGTTGAAACAGGGGGTGGCTACACCTTC
CSVETGGGYTF
>15|-|-|TRBJ2-1|TRBV2
TGTGCCAGCAGTGGGACAGAGGTTCCGTACAATGAGCAGTTCTTC
CASSGTEVPYNEQFF
>14|TRBD1|-|TRBJ2-7|TRBV5-6
TGTGCCAGCATCATGGACAGGGGGCTCGGCGAGCAGTACTTC
CASIMDRGLGEQYF
>12|-|once|TRBJ2-5|TRBV2
TGTGCCAGCATGAGGGACCAAGAGACCCAGTACTTC
CASMRDQETQYF
>13|-|-|TRBJ2-3|TRBV7-7
TGTGCTAGCAGCTTACTAGGTCCAGATACGCAGTATTTT
CASSLLGPDTQYF
>15|-|once|TRBJ2-3|TRBV18
TGTGCCAGCTCACCATCACAGATTAGCACAGATACGCAGTATTTT
CASSPSQISTDTQYF
>15|-|-|TRBJ2-7|TRBV4-2
TGTGCCAGCAGCCAAGAAAACAACGATCTCTACGAGCAGTACTTC
CASSQENNDLYEQYF
>15|-|once|TRBJ2-3|TRBV9
TGTGCCAGCAGCGCCTCTCTCGGCGGAACAGATACGCAGTATTTT
CASSASLGGTDTQYF
>14|TRBD1|once|TRBJ2-7|TRBV27
TGTGCCAGCAGTTTATTACAGGGGGTAAGCGAGCAGTACTTC
CASSLLQGVSEQYF
>15|-|-|TRBJ1-2|TRBV6-5
TGTGCCAGCAGATACAGTGGGCTTGGGAACTATGGCTACACCTTC
CASRYSGLGNYGYTF
>11|TRBD1|-|TRBJ2-1|TRBV20-1
TGCAGTGCTGACGGACAGGGTGAGCAGTTCTTC
CSADGQGEQFF
>13|-|few|TRBJ2-7|TRBV28
TGTGCCAGCAGGAAGGGGGGGGGCTACGAGCAGTACTTC
CASRKGGGYEQYF
>13|TRBD1|-|TRBJ1-2|TRBV6-1
TGTGCCAGCAGGGGAAATACAGGGGATGGCTACACCTTC
CASRGNTGDGYTF
>18|-|-|TRBJ1-3|TRBV7-8
TGTGCCAGCAGCCAAGGGGGGGCAGGGGTCGGCTCTGGAAACACCATATATTTT
CASSQGGAGVGSGNTIYF
>15|-|-|TRBJ1-5|TRBV6-6
TGTGCCAGCAGTTCCTCGGGGGGGGGTTACCAGCCCCAGCATTTT
CASSSSGGGYQPQHF
>14|TRBD1|-|TRBJ2-7|TRBV30
TGTGCCTGGACAGGTAGGGGACAGACCTACGAGCAGTACTTC
CAWTGRGQTYEQYF